Listed below are T cell receptor beta chains from one sample, sequenced in a study of tumor and adjacent non-tumor tissue in lung cancer. A single record per CDR3 protein comes from TCRdb applying MiXCR to the multiplex PCR reads. The sample holds approximately 90,000 distinct CDR3 sequences, roughly three quarters seen once. The sequenced sample consisted of distant non-tumor lung tissue. Source of these receptors: a woman aged 50 to 65 with non-small cell lung cancer. Each CDR3 is given without its conserved first and last residue. Each record gives: D gene, V gene, CDR3 protein. A D gene is named only where the DNA matches it firmly.

>-|TRBV5-5
PSWFSIFDRVYEQY
>-|TRBV11-2
TSSLEPGAITEAF
>-|TRBV29-1
SLEGFGGVTSYNEQF
>-|TRBV6-6
VSMGIGVHEQY
>-|TRBV12-3/TRBV12-4
ASSLEHTYEQY
>TRBD2|TRBV4-1
TSSQHRGGYEQY
>-|TRBV12-3/TRBV12-4
ASNATKDGGEKLL
>-|TRBV6-5
ASSGRSSYNKQF
>TRBD1|TRBV11-1
ASSPGQGVEIRN
>-|TRBV29-1
SFMGANEQS
>-|TRBV4-1
ASSQEGSTGPTGELL
>-|TRBV28
ASSLFQPDEKLF
>-|TRBV25-1
ASTVLRGGLGVNSPLQ
>TRBD2|TRBV11-2
ASSSEASGRAEQL
>-|TRBV10-3
ASRVRDSYEQY
>TRBD2|TRBV20-1
RDRPSGRGGTGELF
>-|TRBV5-1
ASSFAGLRQIYNEHF
>-|TRBV6-1
ASRSLVPSSYIEQF
>-|TRBV6-5
ASSSHGPRDDKQF
>TRBD2|TRBV4-1
ASSHPGLGGGPFNNEQF
>-|TRBV11-2
ASSLRTGIDTLY
>-|TRBV4-2
ASRQEGRVQTQY
>-|TRBV2
ASSEYGSSYNEQF
>TRBD2|TRBV29-1
SVEGTSFNEQF
>-|TRBV11-2
ASSSRHEGGYGYT
>-|TRBV29-1
SVFTDSYEQN
>-|TRBV20-1
SARGSRDRYEQY
>-|TRBV20-1
SVPRRGIDIETQY
>TRBD2|TRBV11-2
ASSPGLAEAYEQC
>-|TRBV12-3/TRBV12-4
AGSTRQEGSYEQC
>-|TRBV4-1
ASSQVIGSVNGQL
>TRBD1|TRBV6-1
VSRGGQVNEKLF
>TRBD1|TRBV5-1
ASSHGQGGDIQY
>TRBD2|TRBV7-9
ASTLGLVGDEQF